This T cell receptor (beta chain) appears in the sequencing data of a study of T-cell reconstitution after alpha-beta-depleted transplantation in children (dated by TCRdb to about 2016). Background for the entire study: Using TCR repertoire profiling, the study quantitatively followed how T-cell immune reconstitution unfolded in children after TCRalphabeta/CD19-depleted allogeneic hematopoietic cell transplantation. What the work shows at the level of the full study, not this receptor alone: Over the following months the frequencies of hyperexpanded clones went down, and after one year T-cell counts and TCRbeta diversity were mostly credited to newly produced T cells. The high TCRbeta diversity at day 60 in some patients was ascribed to recipient T cells and intrathymic progenitors that had survived conditioning. About two months after transplant, the apparently early recovery of alphabetaT-cell counts reportedly depended on just several hundred clones that had expanded rapidly and came from non-depleted graft cells.

What this sample's treatment or condition label stands for: allogeneic hematopoietic cell transplantation with graft depleted of TCRalphabeta T cells and CD19 B cells. TCRalphabeta/CD19-depleted allogeneic hematopoietic cell grafts were given to the transplant recipients, all of whom were children. Receptor amplification or capture employed PCR. TCRdb names Illumina HiSeq 2500 as the instrument used. TCR library preparation used molecular barcoding, with unique molecular identifiers applied to normalize quantification of the TCRbeta repertoire. TCRdb reworked the public reads: Q25 trimming with fastp, MiXCR clone assembly, productive beta chains retained. Identical CDR3 proteins give one entry, which carries the most common genes and DNA. For this sample the table gives some 830,000 distinct CDR3 sequences, of which around 17% were detected only once. About 5% of the sample comes from the top ten.

Regarding this clonotype: No antigen is known for it. No much larger clonotype is one base removed from it; base qualities were not supplied.

The TCR comes from a male patient younger than 18 who had a stem cell transplant for acute lymphoblastic leukemia, so the T cells may come from the graft donor. Sequencing used PBMCs, mostly from graft donor cells, obtained 360 days after TCRalphabeta/CD19-depleted stem cell transplant.

For the CDR3, the sequence is CASSIRDRALQQYF. The DNA sequence is given as TGTGCCAGTAGTATCCGGGACAGGGCCCTGCAGCAGTACTTC. Recombination connected TRBV19 to TRBJ2-7, with 9 junctional bases fitting TRBD1. The CDR3 sequence holds 14 residues, the cysteine and phenylalanine included. Only the CDR3 portion is preserved as DNA: 42 bases, with reading frame beginning at the first base. V loses 3 bases at its end and J loses 8 bases; junction bases beyond the gene matches: 8. CDR1 and CDR2 are drawn from the germline V gene (reference sequence): LNHDA, SQIVND.